The clone carrying this TCR beta chain was counted only a few times. This entry is derived from a study of quantifying T cell responses using KT2 cells. Study-level information: cDNA was made from DNase-treated RNA using alpha and beta constant primers.

The cDNA 3' end received a ligated oligonucleotide with a UMI. First-round PCR used approximately 4 cycles and beta primers RC1.1 and RC1.2 covering TRBC1 and TRBC2. TCRdb recomputed calls from the UMI-ligation and nested PCR reads with MiXCR, one row per CDR3 protein. The table shows 39,000 or so distinct CDR3 sequences, with around 15% occurring only once. Germline V gives CDR1 SGHDT, CDR2 YYEEEE. The CDR3 spans 14 residues. The germline V and J ends were trimmed by 2 bases and 0 bases, with 8 bases remaining between them. The origin of this receptor is a human donor. The chain carries TRBV5-6 and TRBJ1-2; no definite D call. Material: PBMCs spiked with cells of the T cell clone KT2. DNA for the CDR3: TGTGCCAGCAGCTTAGCGGGCACTAACTATGGCTACACCTTC. This encodes CASSLAGTNYGYTF. The variable domain in full, completed from reference TRBV5-6 and TRBJ1-2, reads DAGVTQSPTHLIKTRGQQVTLRCSPKSGHDTVSWYQQALGQGPQFIFQYYEEEERQRGNFPDRFSGHQFPNYSSELNVNALLLGDSALYLCASSLAGTNYGYTFGSGTRLTVV.